This T cell receptor beta chain derives from a study of blood T cell repertoires in COVID-19. This clone was seen more than once but under ten times. Sequenced by immunoSEQ multiplex PCR; TCRdb stores in-frame clones only, minus some. The table has roughly 300,000 clones, 87% seen once. The V segment lost 1 base and the J segment 3 bases; nucleotides outside the gene matches: 4. Germline V gene sequence: CDR1 SGHRS, CDR2 YFSETQ. This CDR3 has 15 residues. The origin of this receptor is a woman aged 45 to 65 who had recovered from COVID-19. Sequenced: peripheral blood. V gene TRBV5-1 combines with J gene TRBJ2-7; TRBD1 matches 10 bases. CDR3 in amino acids: CASSLLGQGNYEQYF. As DNA, the CDR3 is TGCGCCAGCAGCTTGTTGGGACAGGGGAACTACGAGCAGTACTTC.